Ten or more counts support the clone carrying this TCR beta chain. Its antigen is still unknown. This entry belongs to a study of identical twins. Study observations and caveats: Partial confounding of zero-insertion analyses by invariant MAIT and iNKT cells was possible. Among out-of-frame alpha sequences shared by twins, low generation probability occurred in excess. Without tracking the same donors, conclusions rested on cross-sectional statistical analysis.

Germline lookup yields CDR1 SQVTM and CDR2 ANQGSEA. The CDR3 sequence is 13 residues long. The V and J ends lost 7 bases and 9 bases respectively, with 20 bases between them. The cDNA had a unique molecular identifier and a template-switch universal primer site. TCRdb called the 5' RACE reads again in MiXCR, with one record for every CDR3 protein. The sample contains about 150,000 distinct CDR3 sequences, under 4.5% of which appear only once. The clonotype originates from a man between 18 and 29 years old in good health. Material for sequencing was memory T cells sorted from blood. The chain carries TRBV29-1 and TRBJ2-3, with a tentative D call TRBD2 (6 bases). CDR3 bases: TGCAGCGCTTCGGGACTGTCGCCCTCGACGCAGTATTTT. The encoded protein is CSASGLSPSTQYF.